This T cell receptor beta chain was identified in a study of response to subunit inactivated influenza vaccine. CDR3 length: 11 residues. V dropped 9 bases and J dropped 6 bases, with 11 bases sitting between them. Germline V lookup: CDR1 SGHRS, CDR2 YFSETQ. In TCRdb, the RT-PCR reads were re-called with MiXCR into one record per CDR3 protein. Of 500,000 to 600,000 distinct CDR3 sequences in the sample, about 14% were seen once. The material was PBMCs from blood, obtained 11 to 12 days after vaccination. This TCR was recovered from a man in his forties or fifties who received an inactivated influenza vaccine. The chain recombines TRBV5-1 with TRBJ2-3; D is uncertain. For the CDR3, the DNA is TGCGCCACCCTTCGGCGGGATACGCAGTATTTT. This translates into CATLRRDTQYF.